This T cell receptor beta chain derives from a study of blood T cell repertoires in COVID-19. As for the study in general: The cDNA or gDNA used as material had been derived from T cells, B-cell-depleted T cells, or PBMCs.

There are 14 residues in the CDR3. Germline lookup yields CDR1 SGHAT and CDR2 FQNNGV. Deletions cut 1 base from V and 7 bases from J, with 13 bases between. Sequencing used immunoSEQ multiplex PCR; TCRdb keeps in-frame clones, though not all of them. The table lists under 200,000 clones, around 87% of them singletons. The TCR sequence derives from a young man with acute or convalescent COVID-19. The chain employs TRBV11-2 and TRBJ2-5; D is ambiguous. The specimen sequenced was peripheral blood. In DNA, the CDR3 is TGTGCCAGCAGCTTAGGGGCTGGAACCCCGACCCAGTACTTC. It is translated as CASSLGAGTPTQYF.